Shown below are 9 T cell receptor beta chains from a single sample sequenced in a study of T cells in women clearing cervical HPV infection. Profiling relied on immunoSEQ multiplex PCR, and the TCRdb table lists in-frame clones only, not all of them. The sample includes tens of thousands of clones. The sample was blood buffy coat. These receptors were taken from a woman aged 18-70 years with a cervical HPV16 infection that either progressed to CIN3+ or cleared (not recorded which).

A word on this clone: An end of the junction does not agree with germline; a read error may underlie this. Read data end 3 residues before the CDR3 end; the end is taken from the germline J gene. In the same sample, other DNA sequences code for this CDR3. The gene calls are TRBV11-3 and TRBJ1-3; 7 nucleotides match TRBD1. This CDR3 has 14 residues. CDR1 SGHNT and CDR2 YENEEA come from the germline V gene. The CDR3 bases that were read are TGTGCCAGCAGCCAGACAGGGTTGGAAAACACA. Translation: CASSQTGLENT. The whole CDR3 reads CASSQTGLENTIYF.

A remark on this clone: The CDR3 end falls 3 residues outside the read, so it is completed with the germline J gene. The V and J genes are TRBV13 and TRBJ2-1, with a weak D call TRBD2 (5 bases). CDR1 and CDR2 from the germline V gene are PRHDT and FYEKMQ (reference sequence). This CDR3 is 13 amino acids long. The V gene lost 3 bases and the J gene lost 8 bases, with 11 bases spanning the gap. CDR3 in amino acids: CASSLRGWDEQFF. The part of the CDR3 DNA that was read is TGTGCCAGCAGCTTGAGAGGGTGGGATGAG.

Concerning this clone: Sequencing ends 3 residues short of the CDR3 end; the germline J gene provides the rest. The V call is TRBV5-4, the J call TRBJ2-3, with D maybe TRBD1 (5 bases). The germline V and J ends were trimmed by 6 bases and 3 bases, with 17 bases remaining between them. Germline assignment: CDR1 SGHNT and CDR2 YYREEE (reference sequence). The CDR3 runs to 15 residues. The sequenced part of the CDR3 DNA is TGTGCCAGCACCTTAGACAGCAGCATAACAGATACG. Amino acids: CASTLDSSITDT. The complete CDR3 sequence is CASTLDSSITDTQYF.

With respect to this clone: The DNA ends 3 residues before the CDR3 does, and the rest of the CDR3 is filled in from the germline J gene. The rearrangement joins TRBV7-9 to TRBJ1-2; 8 bases are shared with TRBD1. Germline-derived CDR1 and CDR2 are SEHNR and FQNEAQ (reference sequence). There are 14 residues in the CDR3. The sequenced part of the CDR3 DNA is TGTGCCAGCAGCTCGTTTGGACAGGGTGACGGC. Protein product: CASSSFGQGDG. The CDR3 reads in full as CASSSFGQGDGYTF.

To note about this clone: The observed sequence ends 3 residues before the CDR3 terminus, with the missing tail filled in from the germline J gene. The J gene is TRBJ2-3, the V gene TRBV6-2 or TRBV6-3; 13 positions agree with TRBD2. The germline V gene has CDR1 MNHEY and CDR2 SVGEGT. This CDR3 is 16 amino acids long. The sequenced CDR3 bases are TGTGCCAGCAGTCGCCAAGGACTAGCGGGAGTTGAGACG. Amino acids: CASSRQGLAGVET. The full CDR3 reads CASSRQGLAGVETQYF.

A word on this clone: The read halts 3 residues ahead of the CDR3 end, with the missing end drawn from the germline J gene. The chain carries TRBV11-1 and TRBJ1-6; 10 bases align to TRBD1. V shed 3 bases, J shed 10 bases, and the junction held 3 bases outside the gene matches. The length of the CDR3 is 14 residues. Germline V gene lookup returns CDR1 SGHAT and CDR2 FQDESV (reference sequence). The CDR3 here is CASSLDRGFSPLHF. The DNA read from the CDR3 is TGTGCCAGCAGCTTGGACAGGGGGTTCTCACCC. Looking up the rest from reference TRBV11-1 and TRBJ1-6 gives the full variable domain: EAEVAQSPRYKITEKSQAVAFWCDPISGHATLYWYRQILGQGPELLVQFQDESVVDDSQLPKDRFSAERLKGVDSTLKIQPAELGDSAMYLCASSLDRGFSPLHFGNGTRLTVT.

A note on this clone: The CDR3 end lies 3 residues beyond the end of the read and is filled in from the germline J gene. This chain uses TRBV16 with TRBJ2-7; 8 nucleotides align to TRBD2. The V segment lost 4 bases and the J segment 0 bases; nucleotides outside the gene matches: 8. This CDR3 is built from 16 residues. Germline loops: CDR1 KGHSY, CDR2 FQNENV. The part of the CDR3 DNA that was read is TGTGCCAGCAGCCTCGGGAGGGGTCTAAGCTCCTACGAG. Its translation is CASSLGRGLSSYE. The full CDR3 reads CASSLGRGLSSYEQYF.

About this clone itself: From the germline J gene comes the end of the CDR3, since the read stops 3 residues before it. The rearrangement links TRBV20-1 to TRBJ2-1, with 8 positions matching TRBD1. J lost 5 bases, V lost 3 bases, and 15 bases had no gene match. This CDR3 has 17 residues. From germline, CDR1 is DFQATT and CDR2 SNEGSKA (reference sequence). CDR3 residues: CSARGRTGGRTNNEQFF. The sequenced CDR3 bases are TGCAGTGCTAGGGGGAGAACAGGGGGTAGAACCAACAATGAG.

On this clone itself: The CDR3 end falls 3 residues outside the read, so it is completed with the germline J gene. The rearrangement links TRBV10-1 to TRBJ1-1; 9 bases line up with TRBD1. CDR1 is WNHNN, CDR2 SYGVQD, per germline (reference sequence). After removal of 6 bases from V and 7 bases from J, the junction contained 9 bases not matched to a gene. This CDR3 region has 14 residues. The CDR3 here is CASRGTGQPYEAFF. CDR3 DNA (partial): TGCGCCAGCAGGGGGACAGGGCAACCGTATGAA.